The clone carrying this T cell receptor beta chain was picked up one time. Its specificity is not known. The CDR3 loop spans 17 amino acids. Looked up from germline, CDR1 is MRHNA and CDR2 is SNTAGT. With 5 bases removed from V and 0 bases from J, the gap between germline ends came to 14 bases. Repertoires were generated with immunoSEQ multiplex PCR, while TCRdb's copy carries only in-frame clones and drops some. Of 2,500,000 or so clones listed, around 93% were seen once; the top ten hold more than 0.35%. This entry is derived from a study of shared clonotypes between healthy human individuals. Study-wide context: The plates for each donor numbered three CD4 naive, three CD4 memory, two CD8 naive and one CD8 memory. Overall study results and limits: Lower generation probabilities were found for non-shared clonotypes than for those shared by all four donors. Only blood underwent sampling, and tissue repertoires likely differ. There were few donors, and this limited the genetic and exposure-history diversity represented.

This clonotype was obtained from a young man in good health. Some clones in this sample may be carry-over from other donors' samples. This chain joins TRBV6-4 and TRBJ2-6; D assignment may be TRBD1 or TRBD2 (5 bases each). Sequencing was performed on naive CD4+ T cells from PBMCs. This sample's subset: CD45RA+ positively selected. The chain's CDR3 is CASSTGTSASGANVLTF. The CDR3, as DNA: TGTGCCAGCAGTACCGGGACCTCCGCCTCTGGGGCCAACGTCCTGACTTTC.